This TCR beta chain was documented in a study of regulatory dendritic cells for organ transplantation. V lost 5 bases and J 4 bases, leaving 11 bases between the germline ends. The length of the CDR3 is 13 residues. Germline assignment: CDR1 SGHRS and CDR2 YFSETQ. The table came from immunoSEQ multiplex PCR; TCRdb's copy has only in-frame clones and leaves some out. Here the sample spans approximately 29,000 clones, approximately 82% being singletons. The sequencing sample was made of naive CD4+ T cells from blood. Subset reported: CD45RA+ naive T cells. The chain is built from TRBV5-1 and TRBJ2-3; perhaps TRBD2 as D (6 bases). The source is a human donor in good health. In nucleotides, the CDR3 is TGCGCCAGCAGACGGACGGGGGCAGATACGCAGTATTTT. Amino acid sequence: CASRRTGADTQYF.